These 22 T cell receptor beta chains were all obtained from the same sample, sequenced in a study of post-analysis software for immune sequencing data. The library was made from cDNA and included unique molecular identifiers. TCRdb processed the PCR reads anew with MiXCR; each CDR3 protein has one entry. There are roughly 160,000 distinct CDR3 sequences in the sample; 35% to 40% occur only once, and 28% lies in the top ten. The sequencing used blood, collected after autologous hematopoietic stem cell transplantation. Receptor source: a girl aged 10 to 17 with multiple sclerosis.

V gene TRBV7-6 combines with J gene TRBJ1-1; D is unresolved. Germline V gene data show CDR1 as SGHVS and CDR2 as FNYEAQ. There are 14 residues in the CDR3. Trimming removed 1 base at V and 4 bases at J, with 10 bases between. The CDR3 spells CASSLDGEPTEAFF. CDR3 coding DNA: TGTGCCAGCAGCTTAGATGGGGAGCCCACTGAAGCTTTCTTT.

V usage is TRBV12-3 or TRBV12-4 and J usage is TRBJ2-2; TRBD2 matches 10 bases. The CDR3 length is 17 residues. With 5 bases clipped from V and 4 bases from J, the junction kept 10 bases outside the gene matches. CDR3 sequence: CASSLPRLAGATGELFF. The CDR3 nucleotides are TGTGCCAGCAGTCTCCCCCGGCTAGCGGGAGCCACCGGGGAGCTGTTTTTT.

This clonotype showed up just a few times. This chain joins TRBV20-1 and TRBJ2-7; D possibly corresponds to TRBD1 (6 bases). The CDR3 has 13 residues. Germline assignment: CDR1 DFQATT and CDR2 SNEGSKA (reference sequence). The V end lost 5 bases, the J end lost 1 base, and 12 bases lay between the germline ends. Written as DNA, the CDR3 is TGCAGTGCTCGGGACACTCATTCCTACGAGCAGTACTTC. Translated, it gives CSARDTHSYEQYF.

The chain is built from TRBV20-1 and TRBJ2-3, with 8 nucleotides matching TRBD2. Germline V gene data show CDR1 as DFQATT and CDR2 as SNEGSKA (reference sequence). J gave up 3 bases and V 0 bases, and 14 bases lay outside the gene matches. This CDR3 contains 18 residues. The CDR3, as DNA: TGCAGTGCTAGAGATGTGCTAGCGGGCGATTATATTACAGATACGCAGTATTTT. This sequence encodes CSARDVLAGDYITDTQYF.

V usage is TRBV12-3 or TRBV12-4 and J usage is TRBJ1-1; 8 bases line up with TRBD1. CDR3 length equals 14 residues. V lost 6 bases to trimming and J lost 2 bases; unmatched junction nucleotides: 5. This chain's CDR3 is CASRPGGGNTEAFF. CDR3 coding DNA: TGTGCCAGCAGGCCAGGGGGCGGAAACACTGAAGCTTTCTTT.

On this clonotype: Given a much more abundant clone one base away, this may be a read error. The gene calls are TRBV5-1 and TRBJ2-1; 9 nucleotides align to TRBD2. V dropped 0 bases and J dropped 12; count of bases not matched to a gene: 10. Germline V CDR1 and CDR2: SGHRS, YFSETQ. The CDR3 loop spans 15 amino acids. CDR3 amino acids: CASSLDPGPAGGQFF. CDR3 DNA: TGCGCCAGCAGCTTGGACCCCGGACCAGCGGGAGGGCAGTTCTTC.

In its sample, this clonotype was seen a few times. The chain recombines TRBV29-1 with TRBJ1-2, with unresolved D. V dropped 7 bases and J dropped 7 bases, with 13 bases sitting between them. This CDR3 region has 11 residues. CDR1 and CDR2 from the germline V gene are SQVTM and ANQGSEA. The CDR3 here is CSASLGGGYTF. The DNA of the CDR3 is TGCAGCGCCTCTTTGGGCGGTGGCTACACCTTC.

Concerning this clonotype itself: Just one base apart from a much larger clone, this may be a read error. This chain's CDR3 is CAGSPTYGEQYF. CDR3 DNA sequence: TGTGCCGGCAGCCCCACCTACGGGGAGCAGTACTTC. This chain uses TRBV7-2 with TRBJ2-7; D is uncertain. The germline V gene has CDR1 SGHTA and CDR2 FQGNSA. The CDR3 contains 12 residues.

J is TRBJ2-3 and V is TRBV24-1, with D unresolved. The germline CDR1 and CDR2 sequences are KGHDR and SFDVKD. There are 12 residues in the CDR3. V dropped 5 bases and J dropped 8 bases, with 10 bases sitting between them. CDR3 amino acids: CATSALDGTQYF. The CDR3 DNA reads TGTGCCACCAGTGCCCTAGACGGTACGCAGTATTTT.

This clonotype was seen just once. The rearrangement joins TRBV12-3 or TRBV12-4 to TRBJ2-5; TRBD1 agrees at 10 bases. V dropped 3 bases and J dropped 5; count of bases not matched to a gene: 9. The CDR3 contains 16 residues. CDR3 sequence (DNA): TGTGCCAGCAGTTTGAGGGGACAGGGGACGGGGGAGACCCAGTACTTC. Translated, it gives CASSLRGQGTGETQYF.

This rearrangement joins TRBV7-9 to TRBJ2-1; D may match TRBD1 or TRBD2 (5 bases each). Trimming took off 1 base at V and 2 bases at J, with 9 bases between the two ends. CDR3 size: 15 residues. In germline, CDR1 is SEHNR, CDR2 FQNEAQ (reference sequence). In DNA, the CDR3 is TGTGCCAGCAGCTTAGGAGGGGTCCCCTACAATGAGCAGTTCTTC. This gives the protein CASSLGGVPYNEQFF.

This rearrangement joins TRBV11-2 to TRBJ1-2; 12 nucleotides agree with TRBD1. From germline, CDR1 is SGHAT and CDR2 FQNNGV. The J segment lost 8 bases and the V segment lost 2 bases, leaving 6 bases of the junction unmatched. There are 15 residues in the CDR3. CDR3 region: CASSLRDRGPSGYTF. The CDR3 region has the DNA TGTGCCAGCAGCTTACGGGACAGGGGGCCGTCCGGCTACACCTTC.

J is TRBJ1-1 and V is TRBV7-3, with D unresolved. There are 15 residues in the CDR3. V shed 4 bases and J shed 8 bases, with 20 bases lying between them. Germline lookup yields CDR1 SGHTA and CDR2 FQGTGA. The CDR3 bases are TGTGCCAGCAGCTCTAAGGTCGGGTACCCAACCGAAGCTTTCTTT. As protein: CASSSKVGYPTEAFF.

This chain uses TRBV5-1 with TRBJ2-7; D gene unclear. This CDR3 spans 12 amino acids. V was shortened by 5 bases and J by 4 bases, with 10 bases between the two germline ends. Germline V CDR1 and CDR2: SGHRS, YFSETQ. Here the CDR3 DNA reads TGCGCCAGCAGGGGGAATAGATACGAGCAGTACTTC. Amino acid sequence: CASRGNRYEQYF.

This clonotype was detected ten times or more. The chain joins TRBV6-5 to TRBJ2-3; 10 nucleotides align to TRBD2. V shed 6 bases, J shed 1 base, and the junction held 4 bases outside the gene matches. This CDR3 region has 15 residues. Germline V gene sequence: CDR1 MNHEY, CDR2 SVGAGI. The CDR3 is CASRLGLAGTDTQYF. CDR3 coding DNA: TGTGCCAGCAGACTCGGACTAGCGGGCACAGATACGCAGTATTTT.

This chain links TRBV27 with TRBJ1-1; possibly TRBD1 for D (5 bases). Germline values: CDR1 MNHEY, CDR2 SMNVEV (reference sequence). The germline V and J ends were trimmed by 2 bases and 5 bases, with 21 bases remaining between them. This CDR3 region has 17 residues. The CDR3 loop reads CASSLEAAGAGGTEAFF. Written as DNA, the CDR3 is TGTGCCAGCAGTTTAGAGGCCGCTGGGGCAGGCGGTACTGAAGCTTTCTTT.

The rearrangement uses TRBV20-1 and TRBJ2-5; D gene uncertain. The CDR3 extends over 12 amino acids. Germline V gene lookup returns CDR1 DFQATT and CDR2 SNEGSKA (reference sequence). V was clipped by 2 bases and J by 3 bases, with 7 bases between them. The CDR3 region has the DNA TGCAGTGCTAGACTAGAGGAAGAGACCCAGTACTTC. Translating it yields CSARLEEETQYF.

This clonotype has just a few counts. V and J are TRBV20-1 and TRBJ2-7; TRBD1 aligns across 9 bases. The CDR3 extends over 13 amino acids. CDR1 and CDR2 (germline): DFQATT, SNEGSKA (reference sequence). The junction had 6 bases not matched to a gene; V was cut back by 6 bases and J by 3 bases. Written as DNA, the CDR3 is TGCAGTGCCACGGACAGGGGTAACTACGAGCAGTACTTC. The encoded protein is CSATDRGNYEQYF.

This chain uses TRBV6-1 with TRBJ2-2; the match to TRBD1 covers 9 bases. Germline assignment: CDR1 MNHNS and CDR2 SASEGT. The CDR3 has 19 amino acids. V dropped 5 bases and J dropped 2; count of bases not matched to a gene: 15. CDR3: CASSRSRDRAGRNTGELFF. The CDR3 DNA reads TGTGCCAGCAGTCGGTCCCGGGACAGGGCCGGACGAAACACCGGGGAGCTGTTTTTT.

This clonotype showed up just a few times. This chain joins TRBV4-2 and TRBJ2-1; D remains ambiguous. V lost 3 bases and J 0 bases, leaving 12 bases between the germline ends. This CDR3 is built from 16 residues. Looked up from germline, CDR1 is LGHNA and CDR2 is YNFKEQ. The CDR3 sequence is CASSQQTGSSYNEQFF. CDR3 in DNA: TGTGCCAGCAGCCAGCAGACGGGTAGCTCCTACAATGAGCAGTTCTTC.

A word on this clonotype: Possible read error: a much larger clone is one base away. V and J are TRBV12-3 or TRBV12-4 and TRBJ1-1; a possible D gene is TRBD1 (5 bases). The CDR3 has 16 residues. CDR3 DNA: TGTACCAGCAGTTTATCATCCTGGGACGGGAACACTGAAGCTTTCTTT. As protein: CTSSLSSWDGNTEAFF.

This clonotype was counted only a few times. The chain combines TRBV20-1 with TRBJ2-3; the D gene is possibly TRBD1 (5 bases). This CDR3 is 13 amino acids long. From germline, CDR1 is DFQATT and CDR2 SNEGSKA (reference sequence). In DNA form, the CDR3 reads TGCACCCTTGTCCCCGTGGGGCGAGATACGCAGTATTTT. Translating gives CTLVPVGRDTQYF.